The T cell receptor (beta chain) under discussion was sequenced for a study of cytomegalovirus exposure and HLA in healthy donors. On this clone: Its antigen is not known.

General observations from the study: Reported findings show TCR beta sequences accurately forecast HLA-A and HLA-B alleles in most subjects. Rarity marked most TCR sequences, yet some public TCRs occurred in many donors.

Whereas donors were nominally healthy upon sampling, unrecorded immune exposures were probable. The primer mix had 60 Vbeta and 13 Jbeta primers. As handled by the study authors: Approximately 12 million of 75 million to 85 million unique TCR beta chains were shared, per a later count. Method: immunoSEQ multiplex PCR; TCRdb's copy keeps in-frame clones and lacks some. Clonal size and the V and J genes are those of that table, whereas D and trimming came from the DNA. This sample yields approximately 150,000 clones, of which about three quarters are seen a single time; about 10% belongs to the top ten. The CDR3 length is 15 residues. V trimming: 0 bases; J trimming: 9 bases; junction bases outside the gene matches: 10. Germline-derived CDR1 and CDR2 are SGHNT and YYREEE (reference sequence).

This chain uses TRBV5-4 with TRBJ2-5, with 8 bases aligning to TRBD1. The source is a man aged 30 to 39 in good health and CMV-seropositive. Source material: PBMCs. This CDR3 is CASSLGAGGRSAQYF. CDR3 DNA: TGTGCCAGCAGCTTGGGGGCAGGGGGCCGGTCTGCCCAGTACTTC.